These T cell receptor beta chains were read from a single sample in a study of PD-L1 blockade in urothelial cancer. The assay was immunoSEQ multiplex PCR, and TCRdb's table has in-frame clones only and misses some. The table has approximately 120,000 clones, 86% seen once. The sample consisted of PBMCs, taken around atezolizumab (anti-PD-L1) treatment. The receptors come from a man aged 50-59 years with urothelial cancer. Both conserved end residues are part of each CDR3. D genes are given only for firm matches. Some rows mark clone size as missing; the rest say once, few, many or name a class of expanded clone.

v_call: TRBV6-5; d_call: TRBD2; j_call: TRBJ2-1; clone_size: once; cdr3_aa: CASSYSPSGSRYEQFF; cdr3_nt: TGTGCCAGCAGTTACTCCCCCAGCGGGAGTCGGTATGAGCAGTTCTTC
v_call: TRBV7-2; d_call: NA; j_call: TRBJ2-1; clone_size: NA; cdr3_aa: CASSLLRVNEQFF; cdr3_nt: TGTGCCAGCAGCTTACTCCGGGTCAATGAGCAGTTCTTC
v_call: TRBV5-6; d_call: TRBD1; j_call: TRBJ1-4; clone_size: many; cdr3_aa: CASSSNRDRGTTYEKLFF; cdr3_nt: TGTGCCAGCAGCTCGAACCGGGACAGGGGCACTACCTATGAAAAACTGTTTTTT
v_call: TRBV5-1; d_call: NA; j_call: TRBJ2-3; clone_size: NA; cdr3_aa: CASSRGDDTQYF; cdr3_nt: TGCGCCAGCAGCCGGGGAGATGATACGCAGTATTTT
v_call: TRBV9; d_call: TRBD1; j_call: TRBJ2-2; clone_size: NA; cdr3_aa: CASSVSQGAALDTGELFF; cdr3_nt: TGTGCCAGCAGCGTATCACAGGGGGCAGCTCTGGACACCGGGGAGCTGTTTTTT
v_call: TRBV15; d_call: TRBD1; j_call: TRBJ2-2; clone_size: NA; cdr3_aa: CATSRAVMAGGTGELFF; cdr3_nt: TGTGCCACCAGCAGGGCGGTAATGGCAGGGGGCACCGGGGAGCTGTTTTTT
v_call: TRBV7-2; d_call: NA; j_call: TRBJ2-1; clone_size: NA; cdr3_aa: CASSWTGETYNEQFF; cdr3_nt: TGTGCCAGCAGCTGGACGGGAGAAACCTACAATGAGCAGTTCTTC
v_call: TRBV5-1; d_call: TRBD2; j_call: TRBJ2-1; clone_size: NA; cdr3_aa: CASSPGGSKGNEQFF; cdr3_nt: TGCGCCAGCAGCCCGGGGGGTAGTAAGGGCAATGAGCAGTTCTTC
v_call: TRBV6-1; d_call: NA; j_call: TRBJ1-1; clone_size: NA; cdr3_aa: CASKELLTGSTEAFF; cdr3_nt: TGTGCCAGCAAAGAGCTACTTACAGGGAGCACTGAAGCTTTCTTT
v_call: TRBV7-2; d_call: NA; j_call: TRBJ1-6; clone_size: NA; cdr3_aa: CASSIGPGYNSPLHF; cdr3_nt: TGTGCCAGCAGCATAGGACCGGGTTATAATTCACCCCTCCACTTT
v_call: TRBV6-5; d_call: NA; j_call: TRBJ2-7; clone_size: NA; cdr3_aa: CASSYVGAGRRGEQYF; cdr3_nt: TGTGCCAGCAGTTACGTCGGGGCGGGAAGGAGGGGCGAGCAGTACTTC
v_call: TRBV6-1; d_call: NA; j_call: TRBJ1-2; clone_size: NA; cdr3_aa: CASKIDSIYGYTF; cdr3_nt: TGTGCCAGCAAAATCGACAGCATCTATGGCTACACCTTC
v_call: TRBV28; d_call: NA; j_call: TRBJ2-3; clone_size: NA; cdr3_aa: CASSPYRDTQYF; cdr3_nt: TGTGCCAGCAGCCCATACCGGGATACGCAGTATTTT
v_call: TRBV19; d_call: TRBD2; j_call: TRBJ2-1; clone_size: NA; cdr3_aa: CASSTKTSGRVYNEQFF; cdr3_nt: TGTGCCAGTAGTACGAAGACTAGCGGGAGGGTCTACAATGAGCAGTTCTTC
v_call: TRBV28; d_call: TRBD1; j_call: TRBJ2-7; clone_size: once; cdr3_aa: CASSFRGSLGYEQYF; cdr3_nt: TGTGCCAGCAGTTTCAGGGGGTCCCTGGGCTACGAGCAGTACTTC
v_call: TRBV7-7; d_call: NA; j_call: TRBJ1-6; clone_size: NA; cdr3_aa: CASSLGEDSSYNSPLHF; cdr3_nt: TGTGCTAGCAGCTTAGGGGAGGATAGCTCCTATAATTCACCCCTCCACTTT
v_call: TRBV11-2; d_call: TRBD2; j_call: TRBJ2-7; clone_size: NA; cdr3_aa: CASSLGLAGGNEQYF; cdr3_nt: TGTGCCAGCAGCTTGGGACTAGCGGGAGGGAACGAGCAGTACTTC
v_call: TRBV15; d_call: TRBD1; j_call: TRBJ2-3; clone_size: NA; cdr3_aa: CATSREGQGVTDTQYF; cdr3_nt: TGTGCCACCAGCAGAGAGGGACAGGGGGTGACAGATACGCAGTATTTT
v_call: TRBV4-1; d_call: NA; j_call: TRBJ2-3; clone_size: few; cdr3_aa: CASSPADSTDTQYF; cdr3_nt: TGCGCCAGCAGCCCCGCAGATAGCACAGATACGCAGTATTTT
v_call: TRBV9; d_call: TRBD1; j_call: TRBJ1-1; clone_size: NA; cdr3_aa: CASSVDPGGTEAFF; cdr3_nt: TGTGCCAGCAGCGTAGACCCAGGGGGCACTGAAGCTTTCTTT
v_call: TRBV4-1; d_call: NA; j_call: TRBJ2-6; clone_size: once; cdr3_aa: CASSQPLSSGANVLTF; cdr3_nt: TGCGCCAGCAGCCAGCCTCTGAGCTCTGGGGCCAACGTCCTGACTTTC
v_call: TRBV30; d_call: NA; j_call: TRBJ1-1; clone_size: few; cdr3_aa: CAWIISTEAFF; cdr3_nt: TGTGCCTGGATTATTAGCACTGAAGCTTTCTTT
v_call: TRBV5-1; d_call: TRBD1; j_call: TRBJ2-3; clone_size: NA; cdr3_aa: CASSNPTGGGADTQYF; cdr3_nt: TGCGCCAGCAGCAACCCGACAGGGGGTGGCGCAGATACGCAGTATTTT
v_call: TRBV18; d_call: TRBD2; j_call: TRBJ2-5; clone_size: NA; cdr3_aa: CASSPPRLAGVVQETQYF; cdr3_nt: TGTGCCAGCTCACCACCCCGACTAGCGGGAGTAGTACAAGAGACCCAGTACTTC
v_call: TRBV10-3; d_call: NA; j_call: TRBJ2-7; clone_size: NA; cdr3_aa: CAISESTPGTAYEQYF; cdr3_nt: TGTGCCATCAGTGAGTCCACCCCGGGAACAGCGTACGAGCAGTACTTC
v_call: TRBV7-2; d_call: TRBD1; j_call: TRBJ2-4; clone_size: NA; cdr3_aa: CASSSPTGPNIQYF; cdr3_nt: TGTGCCAGCAGCTCGCCGACAGGGCCGAACATTCAGTACTTC
v_call: TRBV29-1; d_call: NA; j_call: TRBJ1-4; clone_size: few; cdr3_aa: CSVPVGTTNEKLFF; cdr3_nt: TGCAGCGTCCCCGTAGGGACAACCAATGAAAAACTGTTTTTT
v_call: TRBV7-9; d_call: NA; j_call: TRBJ1-2; clone_size: once; cdr3_aa: CASSFSRGIDYGYTF; cdr3_nt: TGTGCCAGCAGCTTCTCTCGGGGGATAGACTATGGCTACACCTTC